Listed below are T cell receptor beta chains from one sample, sequenced in a study of T-cell reconstitution after alpha-beta-depleted transplantation in children. MiXCR was run by TCRdb on the PCR reads, yielding one entry per CDR3 protein. The repertoire holds roughly 350,000 distinct CDR3 sequences, around 15% seen once, with about 41% in the top ten. This specimen consisted of PBMCs, mostly from graft donor cells, obtained 360 days after TCRalphabeta/CD19-depleted stem cell transplant. Receptor source: a male patient aged 2 to 10 who had a stem cell transplant for acute lymphoblastic leukemia, so the T cells may come from the graft donor. Both conserved end residues are part of each CDR3.

j_gene	v_gene	CDR3aa
TRBJ2-6	TRBV5-4	CASSFRSGAGANVLTF
TRBJ2-2	TRBV15	CATSRPQGASNTGELFF
TRBJ2-1	TRBV4-1	CASSQPGLEDEQFF
TRBJ2-7	TRBV4-3	CASSQDLAYEQYF
TRBJ2-7	TRBV7-2	CASSLVGSSVYEQYF
TRBJ2-7	TRBV12-3/TRBV12-4	CASHSGRRADEQYF
TRBJ2-7	TRBV4-2	CASSQGIDGYEQYF
TRBJ2-7	TRBV27	CASSLRLAGGGEQYF
TRBJ2-2	TRBV28	CASSLGAPRVSGELFF
TRBJ2-7	TRBV5-1	CASSLTRVSYEQYF
TRBJ2-1	TRBV4-2	CASSQGRDTINEQFF
TRBJ2-7	TRBV7-2	CASSLAVRRWEQYF
TRBJ1-5	TRBV15	CATSSLVRGGQPQHF
TRBJ2-3	TRBV20-1	CSARGSGTGGADTQYF
TRBJ2-1	TRBV20-1	CSASQGGYNEQFF
TRBJ1-2	TRBV10-3	CAISEVRSDGYTF
TRBJ2-2	TRBV12-3/TRBV12-4	CASGRPTGELFF
TRBJ2-1	TRBV28	CASRGSRGQYNEQFF
TRBJ2-1	TRBV7-2	CASSFRPGLTYNEQFF
TRBJ2-7	TRBV3-1	CASSQLIYEQYF
TRBJ2-1	TRBV28	CASSRSGRAPYNEQFF
TRBJ2-2	TRBV12-3/TRBV12-4	CASSFNANTGELFF
TRBJ1-1	TRBV29-1	CSVVGAMNTEAFF
TRBJ2-1	TRBV24-1	CATSDSLQGGARYNEQFF
TRBJ2-3	TRBV12-3/TRBV12-4	CASSFAESSTDTQYF
TRBJ1-6	TRBV20-1	CSARGGAGGYNSPLHF
TRBJ2-7	TRBV14	CASSQDLAKAPYEQYF
TRBJ2-7	TRBV4-3	CASSQGLEWRGYEQYF
TRBJ1-3	TRBV7-9	CASSHGVSGNTIYF